Listed below are T cell receptor beta chains from one sample, sequenced in a study of cytomegalovirus exposure and HLA in healthy donors. Libraries were prepared by immunoSEQ multiplex PCR; TCRdb keeps only in-frame clonotypes and omits some of them. The data show 100,000 to 150,000 clones, approximately 94% seen once. The sample consisted of PBMCs. These receptors were collected from a woman aged 18-30 years in good health and CMV-seronegative. The CDR3 runs from the conserved cysteine through the conserved F or W. The D gene is left open where the match is weak.

TRBJ1-1,TRBV4-1,-,CASSQDSRDNTEAFF
TRBJ1-1,TRBV5-3,-,CARSYHVQGGLNTEAFF
TRBJ1-5,TRBV18,-,CASSAYIAEGDQPQHF
TRBJ2-7,TRBV6-5,-,CASSYSSQGSHEQYF
TRBJ2-1,TRBV18,TRBD2,CASSPSGGVTYNEQFF
TRBJ1-1,TRBV4-1,-,CASSQGAGNTEAFF
TRBJ2-5,TRBV30,TRBD2,CAWSVSLAGGWETQYF
TRBJ2-1,TRBV2,TRBD1,CASSLTGQGANEQFF
TRBJ2-7,TRBV6-5,-,CASSYSRDRPSYEQYF
TRBJ2-1,TRBV6-4,-,CASSDSRYNEQFF
TRBJ2-7,TRBV4-2,-,CASSPPRGVGQTHEQYF
TRBJ1-5,TRBV7-9,-,CASSHSRGGNQPQHF
TRBJ1-5,TRBV5-5,-,CASSHKYRVSPPYQPQHF
TRBJ2-1,TRBV7-2,-,CASSYPGLVSYNEQFF
TRBJ2-1,TRBV11-2,-,CASSKQVHEQFF
TRBJ2-1,TRBV11-3,-,CASSLGLPGEQFF
TRBJ1-3,TRBV7-7,-,CASSFDRSPGNTIYF
TRBJ1-5,TRBV18,-,CASSHSSGQINQPQHF
TRBJ2-2,TRBV29-1,-,CSVAMPERTGELFF
TRBJ1-2,TRBV30,-,CAWSVQAGRTYGYTF
TRBJ2-7,TRBV30,-,CAWSRGQNYEQYF
TRBJ1-2,TRBV15,TRBD1,CATSRASQGAGYTF
TRBJ2-7,TRBV18,-,CASSPGSEQYF
TRBJ1-5,TRBV2,-,CASSGQFNQPQHF
TRBJ1-6,TRBV2,-,CASSGAVPSSPLHF
TRBJ2-7,TRBV7-9,TRBD2,CASSQAGSYEQYF
TRBJ2-5,TRBV7-7,TRBD2,CASSLGEGLAGGETQYF
TRBJ2-7,TRBV9,TRBD1,CASSVGGQWNYEQYF
TRBJ1-5,TRBV28,TRBD1,CASSTPGQVTQHF
TRBJ2-2,TRBV5-1,TRBD1,CASRKPGQGTAGELFF
TRBJ2-7,TRBV28,TRBD1,CASSLGTGGAYEQYF
TRBJ2-7,TRBV10-3,TRBD2,CAIQREGLREQYF
TRBJ1-2,TRBV2,TRBD1,CASRMDRGFAYGYTF
TRBJ2-3,TRBV7-2,TRBD2,CASSYPSGTTISTDTQYF
TRBJ1-2,TRBV18,-,CASSPGENYGYTF
TRBJ2-7,TRBV6-1,TRBD1,CASSADRGYEQYF
TRBJ1-5,TRBV6-1,-,CASRAGYSNQPQHF
TRBJ1-3,TRBV7-6,TRBD1,CASSLNVRQGGGNTIYF
TRBJ1-1,TRBV18,TRBD1,CASSQGTAENTEAFF
TRBJ2-7,TRBV5-6,TRBD1,CASSTGQMYEQYF
TRBJ1-2,TRBV30,-,CAWKQGTFYGYTF
TRBJ2-5,TRBV4-1,TRBD2,CASSQTGLSGETQYF